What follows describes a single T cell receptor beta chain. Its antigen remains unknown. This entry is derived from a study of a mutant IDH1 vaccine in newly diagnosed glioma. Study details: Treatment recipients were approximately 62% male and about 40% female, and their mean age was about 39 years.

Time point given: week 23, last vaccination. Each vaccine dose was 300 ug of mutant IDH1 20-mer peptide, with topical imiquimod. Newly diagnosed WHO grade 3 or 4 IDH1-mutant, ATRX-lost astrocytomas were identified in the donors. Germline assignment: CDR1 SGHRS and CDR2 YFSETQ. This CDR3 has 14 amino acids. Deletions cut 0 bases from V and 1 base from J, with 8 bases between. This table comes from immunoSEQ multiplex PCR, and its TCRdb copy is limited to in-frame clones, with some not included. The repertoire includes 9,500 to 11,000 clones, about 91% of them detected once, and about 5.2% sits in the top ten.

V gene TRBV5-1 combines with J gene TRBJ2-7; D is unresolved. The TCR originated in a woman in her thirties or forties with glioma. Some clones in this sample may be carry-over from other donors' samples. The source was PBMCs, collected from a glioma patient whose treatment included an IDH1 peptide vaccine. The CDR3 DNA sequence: TGCGCCAGCAGCTTGGTCCCAGGTTCCTACGAGCAGTACTTC. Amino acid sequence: CASSLVPGSYEQYF.